The source of this T cell receptor (beta chain) is a study of Ad26.COV2.S vaccination and SARS-CoV-2 variants. Study details: Ad26.COV2.S, an intramuscular injection, was given once or twice 56 days apart.

The V gene lost 8 bases and the J gene lost 1 base, with 14 bases spanning the gap. Germline-derived CDR1 and CDR2 are KGHSH and LQKENI. The CDR3 sequence is 14 residues long. This clone has more than one count but fewer than ten. Indicated treatment: about 20 received Ad26.COV2.S at low or high dose, single or two shots; several received placebo; per-sample allocation not given. The investigators took samples on day 63 after the first vaccine or placebo injection. TCRdb's copy holds only in-frame clones and misses some; the assay was immunoSEQ multiplex PCR. Seen here are about 350,000 clones, around 84% observed once, and the top ten hold around 3.3%.

The rearrangement links TRBV18 to TRBJ1-1, with TRBD1 as a possible D gene (5 bases). This TCR was recovered from a person between 18 and 59 years old who received the Ad26.COV2.S COVID-19 vaccine or a placebo. Sequencing used peripheral blood, obtained in a trial of Ad26.COV2.S vaccine versus placebo. CDR3 bases: TGTGCCAGCGCCCGGGACGGAAAGAACACTGAAGCTTTCTTT. This translates into CASARDGKNTEAFF.